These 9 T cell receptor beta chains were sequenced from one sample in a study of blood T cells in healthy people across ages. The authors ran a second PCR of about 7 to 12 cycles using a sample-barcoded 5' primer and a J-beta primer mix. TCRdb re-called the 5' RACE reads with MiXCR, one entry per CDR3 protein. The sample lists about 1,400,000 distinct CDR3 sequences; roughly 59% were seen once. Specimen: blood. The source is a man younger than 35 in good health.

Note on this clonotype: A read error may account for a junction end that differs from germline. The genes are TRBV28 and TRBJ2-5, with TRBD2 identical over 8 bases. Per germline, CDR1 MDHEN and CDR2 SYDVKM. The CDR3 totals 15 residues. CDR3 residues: CASRSSGGGGETQYF. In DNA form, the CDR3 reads TGCGCCAGCAGATCAAGCGGGGGAGGGGGTGAGACCCAGTACTTC.

Written as DNA, the CDR3 is TGTGCCAGCAGTGACCCCGGGACAGGTCCCTACGAGCAGTACTTC. It yields the protein CASSDPGTGPYEQYF. The chain recombines TRBV25-1 with TRBJ2-7; 8 bases are a match to TRBD1. This CDR3 contains 15 residues. Trimming cost V 3 bases and J 2 bases; bases outside gene matches: 6. Germline assignment: CDR1 MGHDK and CDR2 SYGVNS.

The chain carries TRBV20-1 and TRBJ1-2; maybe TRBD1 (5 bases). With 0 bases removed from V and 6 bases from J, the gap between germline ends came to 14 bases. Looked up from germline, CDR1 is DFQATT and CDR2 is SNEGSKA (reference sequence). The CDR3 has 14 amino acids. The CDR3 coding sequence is TGCAGTGCTAGAGAGCGCAGGGAGGTAGATGGCTACACCTTC. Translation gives CSARERREVDGYTF.

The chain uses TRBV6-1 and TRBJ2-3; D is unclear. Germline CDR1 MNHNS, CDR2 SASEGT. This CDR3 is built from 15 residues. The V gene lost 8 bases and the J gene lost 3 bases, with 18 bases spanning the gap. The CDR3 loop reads CASLPPAQLTDTQYF. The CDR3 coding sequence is TGTGCCAGCTTACCCCCCGCGCAGCTAACAGATACGCAGTATTTT.

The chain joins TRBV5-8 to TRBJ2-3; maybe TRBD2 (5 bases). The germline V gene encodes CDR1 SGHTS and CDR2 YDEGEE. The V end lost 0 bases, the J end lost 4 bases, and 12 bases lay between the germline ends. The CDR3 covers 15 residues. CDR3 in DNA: TGTGCCAGCAGCTTGGCGAGGGTGGAGGCAGATACGCAGTATTTT. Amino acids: CASSLARVEADTQYF.

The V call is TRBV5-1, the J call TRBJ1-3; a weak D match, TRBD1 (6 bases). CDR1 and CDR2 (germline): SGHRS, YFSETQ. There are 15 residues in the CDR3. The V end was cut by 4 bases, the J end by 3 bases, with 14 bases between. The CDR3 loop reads CASSEPQGSGNTIYF. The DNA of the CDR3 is TGCGCCAGCAGCGAACCACAGGGAAGTGGAAACACCATATATTTT.

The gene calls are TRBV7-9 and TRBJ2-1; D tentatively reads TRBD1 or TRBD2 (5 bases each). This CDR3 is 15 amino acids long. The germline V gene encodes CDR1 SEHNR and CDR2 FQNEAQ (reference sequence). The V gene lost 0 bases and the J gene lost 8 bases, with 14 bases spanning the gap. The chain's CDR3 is CASSLAAHRGDEQFF. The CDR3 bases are TGTGCCAGCAGCTTAGCAGCGCATCGGGGCGATGAGCAGTTCTTC.

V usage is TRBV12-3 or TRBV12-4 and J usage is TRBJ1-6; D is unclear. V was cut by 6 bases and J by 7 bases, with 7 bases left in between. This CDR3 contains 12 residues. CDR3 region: CASSPSNSPLHF. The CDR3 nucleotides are TGTGCCAGCAGCCCGTCGAATTCACCCCTCCACTTT.

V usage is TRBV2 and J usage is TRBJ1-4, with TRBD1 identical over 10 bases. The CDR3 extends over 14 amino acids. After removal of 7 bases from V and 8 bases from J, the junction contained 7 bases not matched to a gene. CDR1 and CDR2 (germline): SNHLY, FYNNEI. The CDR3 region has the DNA TGTGCCAGCAAACGGGACAGGGGCCTAGAAAAACTGTTTTTT. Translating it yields CASKRDRGLEKLFF.